A single sample is the source of the 3 T cell receptor beta chains below, sequenced in a study of beta chain features in type 1 diabetes. The whole isolated RNA underwent reverse transcription, so sequencing captured expressed TCRB transcripts. This table comes from immunoSEQ multiplex PCR, and its TCRdb copy is limited to in-frame clones, with some not included. The sample records hundreds of thousands of clones, around 13% being singletons. Sequencing input: naive CD4+ T cells from blood. The receptors were sampled from a man aged 18 to 29 in good health.

The chain is built from TRBV5-4 and TRBJ2-4, with TRBD2 matching over 9 bases. The V gene's germline CDR1 is SGHNT and CDR2 YYREEE (reference sequence). V dropped 4 bases and J dropped 1; count of bases not matched to a gene: 6. This CDR3 contains 16 residues. For the CDR3, the DNA is TGTGCCAGCAGCCCAACGACTAGCGGCGCCAAAAACATTCAGTACTTC. The encoded protein is CASSPTTSGAKNIQYF.

The sample holds a few counts of this clone. V is TRBV6-5 and J is TRBJ2-5; no reliable D call. V lost 0 bases and J lost 2, with 7 bases in between. The CDR3 consists of 14 residues. Looked up from germline, CDR1 is MNHEY and CDR2 is SVGAGI. CDR3 DNA: TGTGCCAGCAGTTACTCGCGGCGGCAAGAGACCCAGTACTTC. Translated, it gives CASSYSRRQETQYF.

This clone came up a few times. The chain joins TRBV7-3 to TRBJ2-4; D might be TRBD2 (5 bases). The length of the CDR3 is 14 residues. With 8 bases removed from V and 5 bases from J, the gap between germline ends came to 16 bases. CDR1 and CDR2 from the germline V gene are SGHTA and FQGTGA. The CDR3: CASGPGGFQNIQYF. The DNA for the CDR3 is TGTGCCAGCGGTCCCGGAGGATTCCAAAACATTCAGTACTTC.